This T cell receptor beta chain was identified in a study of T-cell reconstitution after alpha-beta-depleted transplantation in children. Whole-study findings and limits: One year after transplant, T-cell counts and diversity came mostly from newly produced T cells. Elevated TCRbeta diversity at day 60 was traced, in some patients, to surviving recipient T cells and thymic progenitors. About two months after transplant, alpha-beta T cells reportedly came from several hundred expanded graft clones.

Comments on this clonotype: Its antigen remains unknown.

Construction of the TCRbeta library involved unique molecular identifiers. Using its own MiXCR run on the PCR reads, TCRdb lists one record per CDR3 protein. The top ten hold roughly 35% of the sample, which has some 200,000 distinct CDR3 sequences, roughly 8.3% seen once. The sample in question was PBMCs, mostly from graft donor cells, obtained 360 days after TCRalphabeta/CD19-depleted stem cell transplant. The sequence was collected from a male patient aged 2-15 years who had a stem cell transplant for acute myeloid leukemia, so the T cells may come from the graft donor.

CDR3 loop: CASTIRWGDEKLFF. For the CDR3, the DNA is TGTGCCAGCACAATTAGATGGGGTGATGAAAAACTGTTTTTT. V is TRBV12-3 or TRBV12-4 and J is TRBJ1-4; D uncertain. V shed 7 bases and J shed 6 bases, with 15 bases lying between them. The CDR3 has 14 amino acids.